The 31 T cell receptor beta chains in this list originate from one sample, sequenced in a study of a mutant IDH1 vaccine in newly diagnosed glioma. The time point here: week 5, during vaccination. Mutant IDH1 20-mer peptide, at 300 ug, made up each vaccine dose, with topical imiquimod. Their antigens are not known. Some clones are missing from TCRdb's copy, which holds only in-frame ones; the method was immunoSEQ multiplex PCR. The sample has roughly 30,000 clones; 87% are singletons. The sequences come from peripheral blood mononuclear cells (PBMCs), collected from a glioma patient whose treatment included an IDH1 peptide vaccine. All receptors derive from a woman in her thirties or forties with glioma. Some clones in this sample may be carry-over from other donors' samples.

The gene calls are TRBV28 and TRBJ1-2; TRBD1 agrees at 9 bases. Per germline, CDR1 MDHEN and CDR2 SYDVKM. V lost 4 bases and J lost 8; bases outside the gene matches: 8. This CDR3 has 14 residues. The CDR3 protein is CASSSTGGSRGYTF. CDR3 bases: TGTGCCAGCAGTTCTACAGGGGGCTCTCGGGGCTACACCTTC.

The chain couples TRBV27 to TRBJ2-3; TRBD1 matches at 10 bases. Germline V gene data show CDR1 as MNHEY and CDR2 as SMNVEV (reference sequence). CDR3 size: 15 residues. Trimming cost V 6 bases and J 4 bases; bases outside gene matches: 7. This CDR3 is CASSRDRGASDTQYF. CDR3 bases: TGTGCCAGCAGCAGGGACAGGGGAGCCTCAGATACGCAGTATTTT.

This rearrangement joins TRBV7-2 to TRBJ1-1; D ambiguous. The CDR3 is made up of 15 amino acids. The V end lost 2 bases, the J end lost 3 bases, and 13 bases lay between the germline ends. Germline values: CDR1 SGHTA, CDR2 FQGNSA. CDR3 sequence reads: CASSLSVTLHTEAFF. The CDR3 DNA sequence: TGTGCCAGCAGCTTATCAGTCACCCTACACACTGAAGCTTTCTTT.

The chain joins TRBV6-1 to TRBJ2-2; no clear D. Germline assignment: CDR1 MNHNS and CDR2 SASEGT. V shed 3 bases and J shed 7 bases, with 6 bases lying between them. The CDR3 consists of 12 residues. This CDR3 reads CASSDWGGELFF. The CDR3 nucleotides are TGTGCCAGCAGTGACTGGGGCGGGGAGCTGTTTTTT.

The chain employs TRBV28 and TRBJ2-2; TRBD1 matches at 9 bases. The CDR3 contains 16 residues. V was pared by 1 base and J by 4 bases, with 4 bases of the junction left unmatched. From germline, CDR1 is MDHEN and CDR2 SYDVKM. The CDR3 DNA reads TGTGCCAGCAGTTTATTGAACAGGGGGCTCACCGGGGAGCTGTTTTTT. Protein: CASSLLNRGLTGELFF.

The chain joins TRBV20-1 to TRBJ2-2, with 7 positions matching TRBD2. This CDR3 comprises 11 residues. Germline CDR1 DFQATT, CDR2 SNEGSKA (reference sequence). The CDR3 DNA reads as TGCAGCGGTCGGGGGGCCGGGGAGCTGTTTTTT. Its translation: CSGRGAGELFF.

The V and J genes are TRBV10-3 and TRBJ2-6; possibly TRBD1 for D (6 bases). This CDR3 spans 14 amino acids. V lost 6 bases and J lost 13, with 19 bases in between. Germline CDR1 reads ENHRY; CDR2 reads SYGVKD. This CDR3 is CAISPAGQPPVLTF. As DNA, the CDR3 is TGTGCCATCAGCCCAGCCGGACAGCCCCCGGTCCTGACTTTC.

The V call is TRBV14, the J call TRBJ1-2; D not certain. Per the germline V gene, CDR1 is SGHDN and CDR2 is FVKESK. There are 15 residues in the CDR3. V lost 5 bases and J lost 4, with 17 bases in between. The CDR3 sequence: CASSETRLAGYGYTF. DNA for the CDR3: TGTGCCAGCAGCGAAACCCGGCTGGCGGGCTATGGCTACACCTTC.

This chain uses TRBV27 with TRBJ2-1, with D maybe TRBD1 (6 bases). Per the germline V gene, CDR1 is MNHEY and CDR2 is SMNVEV (reference sequence). V was cut by 5 bases and J by 1 base, with 12 bases left in between. The CDR3 totals 15 residues. This CDR3 reads CASSLEQGSYNEQFF. CDR3 nucleotide sequence: TGTGCCAGCAGTCTTGAACAGGGATCCTACAATGAGCAGTTCTTC.

The chain links TRBV9 to TRBJ1-1, with 10 bases aligning to TRBD1. The V segment lost 3 bases and the J segment 4 bases; nucleotides outside the gene matches: 9. The germline V gene encodes CDR1 SGDLS and CDR2 YYNGEE. The CDR3 sequence is 16 residues long. The CDR3 region has the DNA TGTGCCAGCAGCGATCGACAGGGGGCGCTGGGCACTGAAGCTTTCTTT. As protein: CASSDRQGALGTEAFF.

V usage is TRBV7-3 and J usage is TRBJ2-7; D ambiguous. This CDR3 contains 13 residues. V lost 2 bases and J 0 bases, leaving 5 bases between the germline ends. Germline CDR1 is SGHTA and CDR2 is FQGTGA. Written as DNA, the CDR3 is TGTGCCAGCAGCTTAGAGAGCTCCTACGAGCAGTACTTC. It is translated as CASSLESSYEQYF.

The V and J genes are TRBV19 and TRBJ1-5; the D is unclear. The CDR3 covers 14 residues. From germline, CDR1 is LNHDA and CDR2 SQIVND (reference sequence). V was clipped by 1 base and J by 3 bases, with 7 bases between them. The CDR3 sequence is CASSIGQNNQPQHF. The CDR3 DNA sequence: TGTGCCAGTAGTATAGGGCAGAACAATCAGCCCCAGCATTTT.

The chain has TRBV19 and TRBJ1-1; no definite D call. The V gene's germline CDR1 is LNHDA and CDR2 SQIVND (reference sequence). With 9 bases removed from V and 4 bases from J, the gap between germline ends came to 18 bases. The CDR3 has 14 amino acids. The CDR3 nucleotides are TGTGCCAGCCGCCTCGGAGTTCCGGGCACTGAAGCTTTCTTT. Translation: CASRLGVPGTEAFF.

This clone appeared a few times. The rearrangement joins TRBV28 to TRBJ1-2; 7 positions match TRBD1. The V gene end was trimmed by 5 bases and the J gene end by 1 base; junction bases not matched to a gene: 4. The germline V gene has CDR1 MDHEN and CDR2 SYDVKM. The CDR3 totals 14 residues. CDR3 nucleotides: TGTGCCAGCAGTATGCCAGGGGGTAACTATGGCTACACCTTC. This codes for CASSMPGGNYGYTF.

The chain has TRBV28 and TRBJ1-2; 7 bases map to TRBD1. The CDR3 spans 14 residues. The V gene end was trimmed by 10 bases and the J gene end by 7 bases; junction bases not matched to a gene: 15. CDR1 and CDR2 (germline): MDHEN, SYDVKM. CDR3 in amino acids: CATTTQGGYFGYTF. CDR3 in DNA: TGTGCCACCACAACCCAGGGGGGGTACTTTGGCTACACCTTC.

The V gene is TRBV21-1, the J gene TRBJ2-3. TRBV21-1 is reported as a pseudogene. The CDR3 is 15 amino acids. CDR3 amino acids: CASSKEDRSTDTQYF. In nucleotides, the CDR3 is TGTGCCAGCAGCAAAGAGGACCGTAGCACAGATACGCAGTATTTT.

This chain connects TRBV27 to TRBJ2-7, with 15 bases fitting TRBD2. The J segment lost 6 bases and the V segment lost 1 base, leaving 7 bases of the junction unmatched. CDR3 length: 17 residues. Germline V CDR1 and CDR2: MNHEY, SMNVEV (reference sequence). The DNA of the CDR3 is TGTGCCAGCAGTTTATGGACTAGCGGGAGGGCTCTACCCGAGCAGTACTTC. Translated: CASSLWTSGRALPEQYF.

V and J are TRBV7-2 and TRBJ2-5; D is perhaps TRBD1 (5 bases). Germline CDR1 and CDR2: SGHTA and FQGNSA. This CDR3 has 14 amino acids. V lost 5 bases, J lost 3 bases, and 13 bases lay in between. The CDR3 bases are TGTGCCAGCAGCCGAAGGCGCAGGGAAGAGACCCAGTACTTC. Translation: CASSRRRREETQYF.

The rearrangement joins TRBV9 to TRBJ2-7; 7 bases line up with TRBD1. V shed 0 bases, J shed 6 bases, and the junction held 6 bases outside the gene matches. Germline CDR1 and CDR2: SGDLS and YYNGEE. The CDR3 sequence is 14 residues long. CDR3 DNA: TGTGCCAGCAGCGTAGGAGACAGGGTGGGCGAGCAGTACTTC. The encoded protein is CASSVGDRVGEQYF.

CDR3: CASSYSGGREKLFF. CDR3 DNA sequence: TGCGCCAGCAGCTATTCAGGGGGGCGTGAAAAACTGTTTTTT. V usage is TRBV5-1 and J usage is TRBJ1-4, with 7 bases fitting TRBD1. The CDR3 spans 14 residues. Trimming cost V 3 bases and J 7 bases; bases outside gene matches: 6. CDR1 is SGHRS, CDR2 YFSETQ, per germline.

The chain employs TRBV2 and TRBJ2-3; D not resolved. The CDR3 consists of 15 residues. Germline V lookup: CDR1 SNHLY, CDR2 FYNNEI. Trimming took off 2 bases at V and 3 bases at J, with 12 bases between the two ends. CDR3 in amino acids: CASSEPGIGTDTQYF. In DNA, the CDR3 is TGTGCCAGCAGTGAACCAGGAATAGGTACAGATACGCAGTATTTT.

The gene calls are TRBV9 and TRBJ2-7; D ambiguous. Trimming removed 1 base from V and 0 bases from J, with 5 bases in between. Per germline, CDR1 SGDLS and CDR2 YYNGEE. The CDR3 is 13 amino acids. For the CDR3, the DNA is TGTGCCAGCAGCGTAAGCAGCTCCTACGAGCAGTACTTC. The encoded protein is CASSVSSSYEQYF.

V is TRBV29-1 and J is TRBJ2-2; D is unclear. Trimming took 5 bases from V and 3 from J, leaving 4 bases between them. CDR3 length: 11 amino acids. Germline values: CDR1 SQVTM, CDR2 ANQGSEA. The CDR3 DNA reads TGCAGCGTTCAGTACACCGGGGAGCTGTTTTTT. Amino acids: CSVQYTGELFF.

V gene TRBV28 combines with J gene TRBJ1-2, with D unresolved. The germline V gene has CDR1 MDHEN and CDR2 SYDVKM. Trimming removed 7 bases at V and 8 bases at J, with 17 bases between. This CDR3 is 13 amino acids long. The CDR3 region is CASTGRGRSGYTF. CDR3 DNA: TGTGCCAGCACCGGCAGAGGGAGGAGCGGCTACACCTTC.

The chain is built from TRBV2 and TRBJ2-2; D is perhaps TRBD2 (7 bases). Per germline, CDR1 SNHLY and CDR2 FYNNEI. The CDR3 spans 16 residues. The germline V and J ends were trimmed by 4 bases and 7 bases, with 19 bases remaining between them. DNA of the CDR3: TGTGCCAGCAGTGCGTTGTCGGGGGGCCGGGTCGGGGAGCTGTTTTTT. This translates into CASSALSGGRVGELFF.

The chain has TRBV27 and TRBJ2-7, with D possibly TRBD2 on 6 matching bases. V shed 7 bases and J shed 9 bases, with 22 bases lying between them. Germline CDR1 reads MNHEY; CDR2 reads SMNVEV (reference sequence). The length of the CDR3 is 14 residues. The CDR3 spells CASTQRGGGMGQYF. CDR3 nucleotide sequence: TGTGCCAGCACCCAACGGGGAGGCGGTATGGGGCAGTACTTC.

This clone was seen a single time. The V call is TRBV27, the J call TRBJ1-5; D gene unclear. The germline V and J ends were trimmed by 11 bases and 1 base, with 12 bases remaining between them. The CDR3 length is 13 residues. CDR1 is MNHEY, CDR2 SMNVEV, per germline (reference sequence). CDR3 sequence reads: CAVGGGSNQPQHF. The CDR3 coding sequence is TGTGCCGTTGGCGGAGGCAGCAATCAGCCCCAGCATTTT.

This clone turned up a few times. The chain links TRBV19 to TRBJ1-2; no clear D. The CDR3 totals 18 residues. V lost 7 bases and J lost 1, with 25 bases in between. Germline-derived CDR1 and CDR2 are LNHDA and SQIVND (reference sequence). This CDR3 reads CASTSPNPGGGLNYGYTF. CDR3 nucleotides: TGTGCCAGTACTTCACCAAACCCTGGAGGAGGCCTTAACTATGGCTACACCTTC.

The sample holds a few counts of this clone. The gene calls are TRBV7-3 and TRBJ1-2; TRBD1 matches at 8 bases. The J segment lost 2 bases and the V segment lost 2 bases, leaving 4 bases of the junction unmatched. The CDR3 has 15 amino acids. Germline lookup yields CDR1 SGHTA and CDR2 FQGTGA. The CDR3 sequence is CASSLGQGTNYGYTF. The DNA for the CDR3 is TGTGCCAGCAGCTTAGGACAGGGAACAAACTATGGCTACACCTTC. The variable domain in full, with the rest retrieved from reference TRBV7-3 and TRBJ1-2, is GAGVSQTPSNKVTEKGKYVELRCDPISGHTALYWYRQSLGQGPEFLIYFQGTGAADDSGLPNDRFFAVRPEGSVSTLKIQRTERGDSAVYLCASSLGQGTNYGYTFGSGTRLTVV.

The rearrangement joins TRBV7-3 to TRBJ2-7, with D uncertain. Trimming removed 3 bases at V and 6 bases at J, with 15 bases between. CDR3 size: 14 residues. From germline, CDR1 is SGHTA and CDR2 FQGTGA. The CDR3 DNA sequence: TGTGCCAGCAGCTTGACCTCCGGTAGCCGCGAGCAGTACTTC. Protein product: CASSLTSGSREQYF.

The CDR3 nucleotides read TGTGCCAGCAGTGAAGCGCCTTTAACAGGGTTCCCCGGGCCCCAGCATTTT. Its protein is CASSEAPLTGFPGPQHF. This chain connects TRBV2 to TRBJ1-5, with D perhaps TRBD1 (6 bases). This CDR3 is built from 17 residues. Germline-derived CDR1 and CDR2 are SNHLY and FYNNEI. The V end lost 0 bases, the J end lost 9 bases, and 21 bases lay between the germline ends.